The 29 T cell receptor beta chains given below trace back to one sample, sequenced in a study of blood T cell repertoires in COVID-19. Assay: immunoSEQ multiplex PCR; the TCRdb copy retains only in-frame clones and omits some. The sample consists of 200,000 to 250,000 clones, roughly 85% of them appearing once. The sequenced material came from PBMCs or T cells enriched from blood (not recorded which). The receptors stem from a woman in her fifties or sixties with acute COVID-19.

The V gene is TRBV2, the J gene TRBJ2-1; 9 bases fit TRBD1. CDR3 length equals 13 residues. The germline gives CDR1 SNHLY, CDR2 FYNNEI. J lost 8 bases, V lost 4 bases, and 3 bases had no gene match. This CDR3 reads CASSAGQGYEQFF. CDR3 sequence (DNA): TGTGCCAGCAGTGCGGGACAGGGCTATGAGCAGTTCTTC.

This sequence joins TRBV6-6 and TRBJ1-1; tentative D call: TRBD1 (6 bases). CDR3 size: 13 residues. Germline V gives CDR1 MNHNY, CDR2 SVGAGI (reference sequence). V was clipped by 5 bases and J by 8 bases, with 15 bases between them. CDR3 region: CASSIPGQTEAFF. In nucleotides, the CDR3 is TGTGCCAGCAGTATACCCGGACAGACCGAAGCTTTCTTT.

This sequence joins TRBV6-5 and TRBJ1-2; 8 bases match TRBD1. V trimming: 7 bases; J trimming: 2 bases; junction bases outside the gene matches: 6. Germline assignment: CDR1 MNHEY and CDR2 SVGAGI. The CDR3 is 14 amino acids. The CDR3 nucleotides are TGTGCCAGCAACCGCTGGACAGGGAACTATGGCTACACCTTC. Translation gives CASNRWTGNYGYTF.

The chain links TRBV4-2 to TRBJ2-7, with 11 bases lining up with TRBD2. Germline V lookup: CDR1 LGHNA, CDR2 YNFKEQ. The J segment lost 3 bases and the V segment lost 6 bases, leaving 16 bases of the junction unmatched. This CDR3 is 18 amino acids long. CDR3 DNA: TGTGCCAGCAGTAGGGCGCTAGCGGGGGGCCGGGGAAGCTACGAGCAGTACTTC. As protein: CASSRALAGGRGSYEQYF.

In its sample, this clone was seen once. The rearrangement uses TRBV18 and TRBJ1-2, with D perhaps TRBD1 (5 bases). CDR1 and CDR2 (germline): KGHSH, LQKENI. The ends were cut back, 6 bases at V and 4 bases at J, with 12 bases in the middle. There are 13 residues in the CDR3. This CDR3 reads CASSPGAAYGYTF. CDR3 nucleotides: TGTGCCAGCTCCCCTGGGGCAGCCTATGGCTACACCTTC.

CDR3 DNA: TGCGCCAGCAGCCAAGATTGGGTAGGTGCGGGGGACAATGAGCAGTTCTTC. Translating it yields CASSQDWVGAGDNEQFF. The chain couples TRBV4-3 to TRBJ2-1, with 7 nucleotides matching TRBD2. Germline loops: CDR1 LGHNA, CDR2 YSLEER. The CDR3 sequence is 17 residues long. With V trimmed by 0 bases and J by 5 bases, 10 bases remained unmatched.

The rearrangement uses TRBV19 and TRBJ1-1; D is possibly TRBD1 (6 bases). V lost 3 bases, J lost 3 bases, and 20 bases lay in between. The germline CDR1 and CDR2 sequences are LNHDA and SQIVND (reference sequence). The CDR3 totals 17 residues. The CDR3 DNA follows: TGTGCCAGTAGTATGAAGTGGGGGCCGGGTGGGGACACTGAAGCTTTCTTT. Protein product: CASSMKWGPGGDTEAFF.

The rearrangement links TRBV30 to TRBJ1-3; D not resolved. The V and J ends lost 0 bases and 0 bases respectively, with 9 bases between them. This CDR3 is built from 15 residues. Per the germline V gene, CDR1 is GTSNPN and CDR2 is SVGIG (reference sequence). Here the CDR3 reads CAWSVGRSSGNTIYF. The DNA of the CDR3 is TGTGCCTGGAGTGTGGGGAGGAGCTCTGGAAACACCATATATTTT.

This clone was seen a single time. The chain carries TRBV5-1 and TRBJ1-4; possibly TRBD1 for D (5 bases). Germline V gives CDR1 SGHRS, CDR2 YFSETQ. The CDR3 is made up of 15 amino acids. The V end was cut by 5 bases, the J end by 4 bases, with 15 bases between. CDR3 DNA: TGCGCCAGCAGTTTCGTTGGGGCTGATAATGAAAAACTGTTTTTT. Residues: CASSFVGADNEKLFF.

This chain connects TRBV6-2 or TRBV6-3 to TRBJ1-2, with a tentative D call TRBD1 (6 bases). Trimming pared 0 bases from V and 3 bases from J, leaving 17 bases between. Germline V CDR1 and CDR2: MNHEY, SVGEGT. The CDR3 totals 17 residues. CDR3 loop: CASSYSDRTISHYGYTF. The CDR3 DNA reads as TGTGCCAGCAGTTACTCGGACAGAACCATCTCTCACTATGGCTACACCTTC.

Written as DNA, the CDR3 is TGCGCCAGCAGTGCGATACAGGGGGCCGGGGAGCTGTTTTTT. Translation gives CASSAIQGAGELFF. J is TRBJ2-2 and V is TRBV10-1; TRBD1 aligns across 8 bases. Trimming at V came to 4 bases and at J to 6 bases, leaving 4 bases not matched to a gene. This CDR3 region has 14 residues. Germline V gene data show CDR1 as WNHNN and CDR2 as SYGVQD (reference sequence).

The gene calls are TRBV6-5 and TRBJ1-2; TRBD1 matches at 9 bases. The J segment lost 3 bases and the V segment lost 10 bases, leaving 12 bases of the junction unmatched. The CDR3 sequence is 15 residues long. Germline values: CDR1 MNHEY, CDR2 SVGAGI. The CDR3 DNA reads TGTGCCACTTTGACAGGGGGTACGGGGGACTATGGCTACACCTTC. Protein sequence: CATLTGGTGDYGYTF.

The rearrangement joins TRBV6-5 to TRBJ2-5; the match to TRBD2 covers 10 bases. This CDR3 spans 13 amino acids. Germline V gene lookup returns CDR1 MNHEY and CDR2 SVGAGI. V gave up 6 bases and J gave up 5 bases; unmatched junction bases: 3. The CDR3 sequence is CASRLLAGETQYF. For the CDR3, the DNA is TGTGCCAGCAGACTACTAGCGGGGGAGACCCAGTACTTC.

This chain joins TRBV7-6 and TRBJ2-2; 8 bases agree with TRBD1. J gave up 6 bases and V 5 bases, and 5 bases lay outside the gene matches. Germline assignment: CDR1 SGHVS and CDR2 FNYEAQ. This CDR3 has 14 amino acids. The chain's CDR3 is CASSVDRGAGELFF. Written as DNA, the CDR3 is TGTGCCAGCAGCGTCGACAGGGGTGCCGGGGAGCTGTTTTTT. Drawing the rest from reference TRBV7-6 and TRBJ2-2, the complete variable domain is GAGVSQSPRYKVTKRGQDVALRCDPISGHVSLYWYRQALGQGPEFLTYFNYEAQQDKSGLPNDRFSAERPEGSISTLTIQRTEQRDSAMYRCASSVDRGAGELFFGEGSRLTVL.

This sequence joins TRBV10-3 and TRBJ2-3, with D perhaps TRBD2 (5 bases). Trimming removed 6 bases at V and 6 bases at J, with 10 bases between. Germline V gene lookup returns CDR1 ENHRY and CDR2 SYGVKD. The CDR3 runs 12 residues. CDR3 protein: CAIRDVADTQYF. DNA of the CDR3: TGTGCCATCAGGGATGTAGCGGATACGCAGTATTTT.

V and J are TRBV6-2 or TRBV6-3 and TRBJ1-3; 7 positions agree with TRBD1. The CDR3 runs to 16 residues. The V gene's germline CDR1 is MNHEY and CDR2 SVGEGT. Losses at the gene ends were 2 bases for V and 9 bases for J; bases not matched to a gene: 13. CDR3 protein: CASSYNPGQKIATIYF. CDR3 DNA: TGTGCCAGCAGTTACAACCCGGGACAGAAGATCGCCACCATATATTTT.

This sequence joins TRBV10-3 and TRBJ2-1, with 15 bases that match TRBD2. Germline V gene lookup returns CDR1 ENHRY and CDR2 SYGVKD. The CDR3 has 16 amino acids. V was pared by 5 bases and J by 10 bases, with 9 bases of the junction left unmatched. The CDR3 DNA reads TGTGCCATCAGTCCTTGGACTAGCGGGGGGGCTTGGGAGCAGTTCTTC. It specifies CAISPWTSGGAWEQFF.

The chain recombines TRBV5-5 with TRBJ1-1, with a possible D match to TRBD1 (6 bases). CDR1 and CDR2 (germline): SGHKS, YYEKEE (reference sequence). The CDR3 covers 17 residues. The germline V and J ends were trimmed by 4 bases and 0 bases, with 19 bases remaining between them. The CDR3 bases are TGTGCCAGCAGCCAGCAACTATACAGGGCAATGAACACTGAAGCTTTCTTT. This encodes CASSQQLYRAMNTEAFF.

This clone was found once. The chain links TRBV9 to TRBJ1-4, with TRBD1 matching over 9 bases. CDR3 length equals 14 residues. V dropped 4 bases and J dropped 8; count of bases not matched to a gene: 6. Germline values: CDR1 SGDLS, CDR2 YYNGEE. CDR3 amino acids: CASSLTGGREKLFF. The CDR3 nucleotides are TGTGCCAGCAGCCTAACAGGGGGCCGGGAAAAACTGTTTTTT.

The genes are TRBV30 and TRBJ1-2; 7 bases are shared with TRBD1. The CDR3 runs to 14 residues. With V trimmed by 3 bases and J by 1 base, 5 bases remained unmatched. The germline V gene has CDR1 GTSNPN and CDR2 SVGIG (reference sequence). The CDR3 region is CAWSPTGINYGYTF. In DNA, the CDR3 is TGTGCCTGGAGCCCGACAGGGATTAACTATGGCTACACCTTC.

This clone was recorded a few times. The rearrangement joins TRBV10-3 to TRBJ2-7; D might be TRBD1 (5 bases). The CDR3 runs to 13 residues. V gave up 4 bases and J gave up 7 bases, with 14 bases separating them. Germline V CDR1 and CDR2: ENHRY, SYGVKD. The CDR3 DNA sequence: TGTGCCATCAGTGCGGACACCAGAGGAGAGCAGTACTTC. Protein: CAISADTRGEQYF.

The rearrangement joins TRBV29-1 to TRBJ1-2, with TRBD1 matching 7 bases. CDR3 size: 14 residues. Germline CDR1 is SQVTM and CDR2 is ANQGSEA. The ends lost 3 bases at V and 4 bases at J; junction bases unmatched: 8. In nucleotides, the CDR3 is TGCAGCGTTGACATCGAGACAGGGACCTATGGCTACACCTTC. It specifies CSVDIETGTYGYTF.

As DNA, the CDR3 is TGTGCCAGCAGTTCCGCGAGGGGGCGATCCATGAACACTGAAGCTTTCTTT. This sequence encodes CASSSARGRSMNTEAFF. The rearrangement uses TRBV6-2 or TRBV6-3 and TRBJ1-1; TRBD1 matches at 7 bases. This CDR3 has 17 amino acids. V gave up 4 bases and J gave up 0 bases; unmatched junction bases: 11. Germline V gives CDR1 MNHEY, CDR2 SVGEGT.

This rearrangement joins TRBV5-6 to TRBJ1-1; possible D gene TRBD1, 5 bases. The CDR3 is 19 residues long. Germline V gene sequence: CDR1 SGHDT, CDR2 YYEEEE. V dropped 3 bases and J dropped 0 bases, with 24 bases sitting between them. Here the CDR3 DNA reads TGTGCCAGCAGCTCGGTAAAGACAGTTTTTAAGGTGTTGAACACTGAAGCTTTCTTT. Residues: CASSSVKTVFKVLNTEAFF.

This clone was detected a few times. The CDR3 bases are TGCGCCAGCAGCTTGGATCTGAGCTCTGGAAACACCATATATTTT. This sequence encodes CASSLDLSSGNTIYF. The V gene is TRBV5-1, the J gene TRBJ1-3; D call uncertain. V lost 0 bases, J lost 0 bases, and 7 bases lay in between. The CDR3 totals 15 residues. Germline V gene sequence: CDR1 SGHRS, CDR2 YFSETQ.

This clone showed up just a few times. The chain recombines TRBV7-8 with TRBJ1-1; the match to TRBD1 covers 9 bases. CDR3 size: 17 residues. The J segment lost 5 bases and the V segment lost 3 bases, leaving 13 bases of the junction unmatched. Germline values: CDR1 SGHVS, CDR2 FQNEAQ. In DNA, the CDR3 is TGTGCCAGCAGCTTTCTGGGACAGGGCCGCCTGGGGACTGAAGCTTTCTTT. Translated: CASSFLGQGRLGTEAFF.

The chain combines TRBV11-1 with TRBJ1-4; D possibly corresponds to TRBD1 (5 bases). CDR3 length: 13 residues. Germline assignment: CDR1 SGHAT and CDR2 FQDESV (reference sequence). The V end was cut by 0 bases, the J end by 7 bases, with 6 bases between. CDR3 sequence reads: CASSLARGEKLFF. The CDR3 DNA follows: TGTGCCAGCAGCTTAGCTAGGGGTGAAAAACTGTTTTTT.

The chain carries TRBV4-2 and TRBJ2-3; D is unclear. CDR3 size: 14 residues. Germline-derived CDR1 and CDR2 are LGHNA and YNFKEQ. Trimming took off 1 base at V and 0 bases at J, with 5 bases between the two ends. The CDR3, as DNA: TGTGCCAGCAGCCAAGTAGAAAGCACAGATACGCAGTATTTT. This encodes CASSQVESTDTQYF.

The chain couples TRBV7-3 to TRBJ2-2; D call uncertain. The germline CDR1 and CDR2 sequences are SGHTA and FQGTGA. Deletions cut 5 bases from V and 6 bases from J, with 16 bases between. This CDR3 comprises 15 residues. The CDR3, as DNA: TGTGCCAGCAGCCCCCAATCCGGGTTTTCCGGGGAGCTGTTTTTT. It yields the protein CASSPQSGFSGELFF.